This entry is about one TCR beta chain. Antigen specificity is unknown. This entry is derived from a study of identical twins. Study-wide findings and caveats: Whereas memory repertoires showed no such difference, abundant cord blood beta clonotypes carried fewer insertions.

Everyone who gave samples was a healthy Caucasian. Template switching created a universal primer site, and the cDNA included unique molecular identifiers. TCRdb re-called the 5' RACE reads through MiXCR, storing one row per CDR3 protein. This sample has about 890,000 distinct CDR3 sequences, with roughly an eighth found just once. The V end lost 7 bases, the J end lost 0 bases, and 12 bases lay between the germline ends. Germline V CDR1 and CDR2: SGHNT, YENEEA. This CDR3 is 14 amino acids long. These data were also reused for a study on yellow fever vaccine responses in identical twins.

The rearrangement uses TRBV11-3 and TRBJ2-5; possible D gene TRBD2, 6 bases. This clonotype was sampled from a woman younger than 30 in good health. Sequencing was carried out using PBMCs. The CDR3 sequence is CASTPGGNQETQYF. Here the CDR3 DNA reads TGTGCCAGCACTCCGGGCGGGAACCAAGAGACCCAGTACTTC.